This section outlines one T cell receptor beta chain sequence together with its context. Its recognized antigen is unknown. Base-call qualities are not available, and no considerably larger clone is one nucleotide away. In total, approximately 700 healthy bone marrow donors made up the cohort. All cohort members were sampled while nominally healthy, although unrecorded immune exposures were likely present. The donor was CMV seronegative and was included in the group of 352 seronegative cohort members. A peripheral blood sample was provided by each donor, and peripheral blood mononuclear cells were used for TCR beta sequencing. The Qiagen DNeasy Blood Extraction Kit was used to extract genomic DNA from the blood cell samples. The library was obtained by the immunoSEQ multiplex PCR assay. A mixture of 60 forward primers for TCR Vbeta segments and 13 reverse primers for TCR Jbeta segments was used in the multiplex PCR. The CDR3 region of rearranged TCR beta genes was amplified from genomic DNA by a multiplex PCR assay. The amplified TCR beta libraries were sequenced on the Illumina HiSeq System as 87-base-pair reads. Under the source paper's analysis protocol: In a later analysis, about 80 million unique TCR beta chains were counted across the 500 to 850 repertoires, and approximately 11 million of these chains were shared by at least two donors. To remove PCR and sequencing errors, raw reads were error-corrected and collapsed into unique sequences using a nearest-neighbor algorithm that merged closely related sequences. To assign V, D and J gene segments, CDR3 sequences were aligned to IMGT reference sequences. For a sequence to be retained, a match of at least six nucleotides was required to both a V gene segment and a J gene segment. A rearrangement was called productive if the CDR3 had no stop codons and remained in frame with V and J, and every other rearrangement was called non-productive. Following IMGT convention, CDR3 was defined as the stretch from the second conserved V-encoded cysteine to the conserved J-encoded phenylalanine. The earlier analysis of fewer than 700 of the donors excluded sequences that lacked an unambiguous match to a single V gene segment. In an earlier analysis of about 590 of the donors, a V segment was called functional when productive rearrangements were above 56.7%, and segregating when the standard deviation between donors exceeded 5%. A statistical classification framework was developed to diagnose cytomegalovirus status using the catalog of TCR beta chain sequences. In a later analysis, TCR nucleotide sequences were compared against IMGT/GENE-DB human TR gene sequences so that V and J genes could be assigned. The TCRdist pipeline was used in a later analysis to assign CDR3 sequences and most-parsimonious VDJ recombination scenarios. In a later analysis, every TCR beta chain was defined by the combination of its CDR3 amino acid sequence and its V-gene family, and reads without a unique V-gene family were dropped. A later analysis removed 592 highly shared, low-generation-probability nucleotide sequences to deal with suspected cross-contamination and a sequencing artifact. A later analysis calculated a clonal expansion index for each public chain from normalized within-repertoire ranks of inferred template counts. In a later analysis, generation probabilities were computed using a VDJ recombination model fitted to out-of-frame rearrangements, and the results were checked against IGoR. In a later analysis, TCR-TCR, TCR-HLA and TCR-CMV co-occurrence was scored with hypergeometric tests, and a repertoire-size bias correction was applied to TCR pairs. To estimate false discovery rates, a later analysis permuted the HLA or CMV assignments 20 times. A later analysis grouped co-occurring TCRs with DBSCAN, adding TCRdist sequence similarity when clustering within HLA-allele-positive subsets. For co-occurrence clustering, repertoires with fewer than 30,000 or more than 120,000 public chains were excluded, along with five or six repertoires with anomalous nucleotide sharing. TCRdb stores this immuneACCESS table with in-frame sequences only. Part of the clones is absent; in the studies checked, under half of the shortfall reflects unresolved V genes, and no reason is known for the rest. That table is the source of V, J and clone size, and D and trimming were worked out from the DNA. For this sample the table gives some 150,000 clones, of which around 85% were detected only once. About 4.5% of the sample is in the top ten clones.

The data were obtained in a study of cytomegalovirus exposure and HLA in healthy donors (dated by TCRdb to 2017 to 2019). Concerning the study at large: In an earlier analysis of under 600 of the donors, 250 to 350 Gb of sequence data and 117 million unique TCR beta sequences from 150 million to 200 million T cells were reported. The genetic ancestry cluster associated with self-reported Caucasian donors included about four fifths of the approximately 430 genotyped donors. Typing coverage differed by locus: A, B, C, DRB1 and DQB1 were typed in roughly 620-640 donors, DQA1 in 522, DPA1 in approximately 610, and DPB1 in 472. A handful of DR-DQ haplotypes were handled as single units for association and clustering because linkage in the cohort was strong. HLA typing included class I and class II loci at four-digit resolution. Every repertoire in the discovery cohort had been generated on one and the same sequencing platform. Besides the first cohort of hundreds of subjects, a separate validation cohort made up of 95 to 150 different subjects was used. Donor age, sex, ethnicity and CMV serostatus were collected together with the repertoire data. To predict cytomegalovirus infection status, the study combined high-throughput TCR immunosequencing, statistical association of individual TCRs with disease status, and machine learning. About 300 gigabases of sequencing data and around 85 million unique TCR sequences made up an early release that covered several hundred HLA-typed donors. Using immunosequencing, the study profiled T cell repertoires from 640 or so subjects and related those repertoires to cytomegalovirus serostatus. Among 398 genotyped donors of the cohort, an average of around 240,000 unique TCR beta nucleotide sequences were sequenced per donor, roughly a sixth of them non-productive. Rather than drawing on any new phenotypic data, the later analysis identified candidate immune exposures from TCR beta sequences and the way those sequences occurred across donors. A later analysis re-examined previously published TCR beta repertoires from just over 650 donors and added high-resolution HLA genotyping to investigate patterns of TCR occurrence. A later genetic analysis used genome-wide SNP genotypes for about 60% of the 666 donors, treating that subset as a discovery cohort. The aim of the study was to test whether cataloging public T cell receptors could identify signatures of past pathogen exposure. An earlier analysis of roughly 580 of the donors used high-throughput TCR beta sequencing to judge whether each TCR beta V gene segment behaved as functional or pseudogenic. What the study reported, not specific to this receptor: This cohort had only TCR beta chains sequenced, and the lack of alpha or paired-chain data limited which features could be detected. According to a later genetic analysis, donors in an Asian-associated ancestry cluster had fewer N-insertions in productive TCRs than the approximately 690-donor mean. A total of fewer than 200 TCR beta chains were listed by the study as associated with cytomegalovirus. It was suggested by the authors that the approach could potentially be generalized to other disease states and immunological phenotypes. In both the original and validation cohorts, the classifier was reported to diagnose cytomegalovirus status with high specificity and sensitivity. A group of highly shared sequence variants was considered likely to be a technical artifact of the sequencing pipeline. HLA typing was unavailable for some donors at each locus, so association tests used only the typed subset. Assigning TCR associations to individual alleles was difficult when HLA alleles, especially DR and DQ, strongly co-occurred. An earlier analysis of roughly 570 of the donors showed that most TCR beta V segments appeared in productive rearrangements either about 87% or about 30% of the time, which broadly matched IMGT annotations. Some IMGT-functional V segments, including TRBV6-2 and TRBV6-3, could not be told apart with the 87-base-pair reads, so those segments were excluded. Presence/absence analyses assumed roughly uniform sequencing depth across donors, an assumption that may not hold. A later analysis found that most CMV-associated TCR beta chains appeared HLA-restricted, with HLA associations seemingly driven largely by CMV exposure. Linkage disequilibrium might explain the correlated functional status among segregating V segments, but an unknown experimental factor could not be ruled out. In a later analysis, HLA-associated TCR beta chains were found to be more clonally expanded and to have lower generation probabilities than equally common non-associated chains. In vitro tests confirmed that a few of the cytomegalovirus-associated TCR beta chains recognize cytomegalovirus antigens. For the cohort, immune exposure information was limited to CMV serostatus. A later analysis found that TCR association rates varied across HLA loci, with DRB1 alleles showing the most associated TCRs and HLA-C alleles the fewest. Around 16 rarely observed V segments, including chromosome 9 orphons, were excluded from the earlier analysis of 550 to 700 of the donors because counts were too low. Specific HLA alleles were associated with roughly 17,000 TCR beta sequences at a false discovery rate of 0.05 in a later analysis. A further reported finding was that TCR beta sequences accurately predicted the HLA-A and HLA-B alleles for most subjects in the first cohort. An association between a missense DCLRE1C variant and V-gene and J-gene trimming of TCR beta chains was found in a later genetic analysis and replicated in an independent cohort. Most TCR sequences were seen in very few donors, while some public TCRs were found in many individuals. According to a later analysis, parvovirus B19, influenza, CMV and Epstein-Barr virus appeared linked to several top co-occurrence clusters.

The germline V gene encodes CDR1 SGHNT and CDR2 YYREEE (reference sequence). V trim: 2 bases; J trim: 6 bases; unmatched bases: 10. The CDR3 runs 16 amino acids, cysteine and phenylalanine included. Solely the CDR3 DNA is kept, with 48 bases framed from the first base. The clonotype was recovered from a man in his forties in good health and CMV-seronegative. Rearrangement joined TRBV5-4 to TRBJ2-1, with 8 central nucleotides matching TRBD1. Sequenced: PBMCs. The DNA sequence is as follows: TGTGCCAGCAGCTTTCCACGACAGGGGATCGTCAATGAGCAGTTCTTC. Protein translation: CASSFPRQGIVNEQFF.